This T cell receptor beta chain was found in a study of CD8+CD57+ T cells in acquired aplastic anemia. Genomic DNA templated the TCR beta VDJ and CDR3 profiling. One entry per CDR3 protein results from TCRdb running MiXCR on the reads. This table holds around 230,000 distinct CDR3 sequences, around 60% found once. V lost 8 bases, J lost 3 bases, and 8 bases stayed unmatched. The CDR3 sequence is 13 residues long. Germline V gene sequence: CDR1 DFQATT, CDR2 SNEGSKA (reference sequence). Study conclusions and caveats: Patients had approximately 29 CD8+ CDR3 sequences in common with controls (the shared set).

Regarding this clonotype: Its antigen is as yet unknown.

Sequencing was carried out using sorted CD4+, CD8+, or CD8+CD57+ T cells (not recorded which) from PBMCs. The source of this sequence is a human donor in good health. The V and J genes are TRBV20-1 and TRBJ1-1, with 8 bases that match TRBD1. The CDR3 loop is CSRTGSGDTEAFF. The CDR3 nucleotides read TGCAGTCGGACAGGGTCGGGAGACACTGAAGCTTTCTTT.